The clone carrying this TCR beta chain was seen just once. The sample comes from a study of blood T cell repertoires in COVID-19. Study-wide context: Spain, Italy and the United States supplied samples that represented acute and convalescent COVID-19. From T cells, B-cell-depleted T cells, or PBMCs came the material, which was cDNA or gDNA.

Authors' methods: Reference gene primer amplification in the assay estimated nucleated cell counts. TCRdb's copy holds only in-frame clones and misses some; the assay was immunoSEQ multiplex PCR. V and J calls and clone size are copied from that table; D and trimming were computed from the DNA. The sample lists approximately 150,000 clones; about 86% were seen once. The receptor's source is a woman aged 50 to 65 with active or convalescent COVID-19. The source material was peripheral blood.

CDR3 DNA: TGTGCCAGCAGCCAACATACCCGTTGGGGGACTATGAACACTGAAGCTTTCTTT. Protein: CASSQHTRWGTMNTEAFF. The chain carries TRBV14 and TRBJ1-1; D may be TRBD1 (5 bases). In germline, CDR1 is SGHDN, CDR2 FVKESK. CDR3 length: 18 amino acids. Trimming took 2 bases from V and 0 from J, leaving 19 bases between them.